This paragraph covers one TCR beta chain sequence. This CDR3 comprises 15 residues. Trimming removed 0 bases from V and 1 base from J, with 4 bases in between. CDR1 and CDR2 (germline): LGHNA, YSLEER. The sample originates from a study of cytomegalovirus exposure and HLA in healthy donors. Study-level background: Genotyping of 430 or so donors showed that about 84% belonged to the Caucasian-associated ancestry cluster.

Amplification used 60 Vbeta primers and 13 Jbeta primers. Repertoires were generated with immunoSEQ multiplex PCR, while TCRdb's copy carries only in-frame clones and drops some. The sample includes 200,000 to 250,000 clones, about 85% of them seen just once. The sequencing input was PBMCs. The chain uses TRBV4-3 and TRBJ2-6, with unresolved D. The origin of this receptor is a human donor in good health. DNA of the CDR3: TGCGCCAGCAGCCAAGAACTTTCTGGGGCCAACGTCCTGACTTTC. Protein sequence: CASSQELSGANVLTF.